This TCR beta chain is from a study of blood T cell repertoires in COVID-19 (dated by TCRdb to about 2020). Turning to the overall study: The collaborator samples originated in the United States, Italy and Spain and spanned the acute and convalescent phases of COVID-19. The prospective study material was composed of cDNA or gDNA derived from T cells, B-cell-depleted T cells, or PBMCs. The dataset comprised deeply sampled blood TCRbeta repertoires from subjects exposed to, actively infected with, or recovered from COVID-19. A freely available public database, intended as a resource for researchers studying the immune response to SARS-CoV-2, is where the repertoires were released. Samples were obtained from the ongoing ImmuneRACE study (first 160 participants) and from some 1,300 subjects provided by 6 global collaborators. The sample metadata nearly always contained a de-identified subject ID, COVID-19 status, age in years and sex. Where available, HLA class I and class II types were obtained from metadata supplied by the sample provider rather than from assay-based typing. The investigation overall reported the following: The quantity of clinical and demographic metadata differed by source and by participant and was supplied without curation.

Note on this clone: The antigen it binds to is not known. The record has no base qualities; no much larger clone is one base away.

TCRbeta CDR3 regions were amplified from genomic DNA using the immunoSEQ Assay, a bias-controlled multiplex PCR. The authors processed their data as follows. The number of nucleated cells in each sample was estimated by amplification of reference gene primers within the assay. Sequence reads were collapsed and filtered to measure the absolute abundance of every unique TCRbeta CDR3 rearrangement. Productive Simpson clonality was computed per sample as the square root of Simpson's diversity index over productive rearrangements. TCRdb holds this immuneACCESS table with in-frame rearrangements only. Some clones are missing; in checked studies, unresolved V genes explain under half, and the rest has no known cause. Clone size and the V and J calls come from that table; the DNA yielded D and trimming. This sample holds fewer than 350,000 clones; around nine tenths were observed only once. Approximately 5.5% of the sample rests with the top ten.

In the prospective study, participants were roughly 18 to 95 years old, resided in 24 geographic areas of the United States, and were enrolled through a virtual design. To assign participants to cohorts, the prospective study relied on clinical history that participants themselves reported in a screening survey and a study questionnaire. Recovered participants in ImmuneRACE Cohort 3 were defined by two consecutive negative NP/OP PCR tests, clearance by a healthcare professional, or resolution of symptoms. In the prospective study, mobile phlebotomists collected whole blood, serum and a nasopharyngeal or oropharyngeal swab from each participant. Participants in the prospective study had the option to provide additional blood draws and questionnaires over a roughly two-month period. Before DNA extraction, prospective study blood samples were shipped either frozen or at room temperature. This TCR was sampled from a man in his 60s who had recovered from COVID-19. The sequenced material came from PBMCs or T cells enriched from blood (not recorded which).

For the CDR3, the sequence is CASSYSPRAVDTQYF. The sequence in DNA is TGTGCCAGCAGTTACTCTCCTAGAGCAGTGGATACGCAGTATTTT. The rearranged chain carries TRBV6-5 and TRBJ2-3; the D gene lacks a confident call. According to the germline V gene, CDR1 reads MNHEY and CDR2 reads SVGAGI. V and J are truncated by 0 bases and 6 bases respectively, leaving an intervening sequence of 13 bases. Taken from cysteine to phenylalanine, the CDR3 has 15 residues. Solely the CDR3 DNA is kept, with 45 bases framed from the first base.